This T cell receptor (beta chain) appears in the sequencing data of a study of PD-1 blockade in mismatch repair-deficient tumors. At the level of the study: All were previously treated, progressing patients with about twelve mismatch repair-deficient cancer types. Study outcomes and limitations: Rapid post-treatment expansion, then contraction, generally preceding radiologic response, marked tumor-resident clones.

Produced via immunoSEQ multiplex PCR; TCRdb's table is partial and in-frame only. The repertoire includes some 22,000 clones, about 83% of them detected once, and 15% to 20% sits in the top ten. A word on this clone: Antigen unknown.

Every patient had mismatch repair deficiency by PCR or immunohistochemistry. The TCR-sequenced patients were a few responders to pembrolizumab. CDR1 is KGHSH, CDR2 LQKENI, per germline. V was cut by 0 bases and J by 8 bases, with 25 bases left in between. This CDR3 comprises 19 residues. The gene calls are TRBV18 and TRBJ1-4, with D tentatively TRBD1 (6 bases). This sample comprised peripheral blood, obtained 2 weeks after starting pembrolizumab. The TCR comes from an adult with mismatch repair-deficient cancer. In DNA form, the CDR3 reads TGTGCCAGCTCACCACCGTTAATACAGTCCGAGCAGGGGATCGAAAAACTGTTTTTT. This codes for CASSPPLIQSEQGIEKLFF.